A selection of T cell receptor beta chains follows, all from one sample in a study of OX40 agonist ivuxolimab in advanced cancers. Measured with immunoSEQ multiplex PCR; TCRdb has only the in-frame clones, and not every one. The table has tens of thousands of clones, about 93% seen once. The sample consisted of CD4+ or CD8+ T cells sorted from blood, taken in a trial of the OX40 agonist ivuxolimab. The receptors here all came from an adult with an advanced solid tumor such as melanoma, head and neck, liver or kidney cancer. Each CDR3 is given with its conserved first and last residue. The order of the fields is D gene, clone size, CDR3 length, J gene, V gene, CDR3 DNA, CDR3 protein. A D gene is named only where the DNA matches it firmly. For some rows the clone size is stated as once, few or many, or as a class when expanded; others skip it.

D gene: TRBD2; clone size: .; CDR3 length: 15; J gene: TRBJ2-7; V gene: TRBV19; CDR3 DNA: TGTGCCAGTAGTATTGGCGGGGGGGGGACCTACGAGCAGTACTTC; CDR3 protein: CASSIGGGGTYEQYF
D gene: .; clone size: .; CDR3 length: 15; J gene: TRBJ2-5; V gene: TRBV19; CDR3 DNA: TGTGCCAGTAGTATAGAGGGGGGGCCCCAAGAGACCCAGTACTTC; CDR3 protein: CASSIEGGPQETQYF
D gene: TRBD2; clone size: .; CDR3 length: 15; J gene: TRBJ2-1; V gene: TRBV11-2; CDR3 DNA: TGTGCCAGCAGCCCCCTTGCGGGGGGGCTAGGTGAGCAGTTCTTC; CDR3 protein: CASSPLAGGLGEQFF
D gene: .; clone size: .; CDR3 length: 19; J gene: TRBJ1-3; V gene: TRBV18; CDR3 DNA: TGTGCCAGCTCACTCCGGGACTCACCTTCGCCCAAACTTGGAAACACCATATATTTT; CDR3 protein: CASSLRDSPSPKLGNTIYF
D gene: .; clone size: few; CDR3 length: 14; J gene: TRBJ1-1; V gene: TRBV4-1; CDR3 DNA: TGCGCCAGCAGCCAGCTTACAGGGAACACTGAAGCTTTCTTT; CDR3 protein: CASSQLTGNTEAFF
D gene: .; clone size: .; CDR3 length: 15; J gene: TRBJ1-1; V gene: TRBV12-5; CDR3 DNA: TGTGCTAGTGGTTTGGGACTGGGATCAGGGGATGAAGCTTTCTTT; CDR3 protein: CASGLGLGSGDEAFF
D gene: .; clone size: .; CDR3 length: 13; J gene: TRBJ2-7; V gene: TRBV5-6; CDR3 DNA: TGTGCCAGCAGCTTCAGGGGCTCCTACGAGCAGTACTTC; CDR3 protein: CASSFRGSYEQYF
D gene: .; clone size: .; CDR3 length: 14; J gene: TRBJ1-4; V gene: TRBV28; CDR3 DNA: TGTGCCAGCAGTTTGGGGCAGGAACATGAAAAACTGTTTTTT; CDR3 protein: CASSLGQEHEKLFF
D gene: .; clone size: .; CDR3 length: 14; J gene: TRBJ1-6; V gene: TRBV10-2; CDR3 DNA: TGCGCCAGCAGTGAAAATGGACAGAATTCACCCCTCCACTTT; CDR3 protein: CASSENGQNSPLHF
D gene: .; clone size: .; CDR3 length: 14; J gene: TRBJ1-5; V gene: TRBV7-9; CDR3 DNA: TGTGCCAGCAGCCAAGATCAGGGAGGTCAGCCCCAGCATTTT; CDR3 protein: CASSQDQGGQPQHF
D gene: .; clone size: .; CDR3 length: 16; J gene: TRBJ1-2; V gene: TRBV2; CDR3 DNA: TGTGCCAGCAGCTCAAAGGCCGACGGATCCCCTTCTGGCTACACCTTC; CDR3 protein: CASSSKADGSPSGYTF